These T cell receptor beta chains were read from a single sample in a study of T-cell reconstitution after alpha-beta-depleted transplantation in children. TCRdb re-called the PCR reads with MiXCR, one entry per CDR3 protein. In the table there are approximately 800,000 distinct CDR3 sequences, 15% to 20% of which are singletons. This sample comprised PBMCs, mostly from graft donor cells, obtained 360 days after TCRalphabeta/CD19-depleted stem cell transplant. These receptors all come from a male patient under 18 who had a stem cell transplant for acute lymphoblastic leukemia, so the T cells may come from the graft donor. Both conserved end residues are part of each CDR3. Each record gives: clone size, D gene, J gene, V gene, CDR3 protein, CDR3 DNA. D genes are given only for firm matches. Clone size is stated in some rows and not others, as once, few, many or a class when expanded.

few | TRBD1 | TRBJ1-5 | TRBV20-1 | CSAPQGNQPQHF | TGCAGTGCTCCACAGGGGAATCAGCCCCAGCATTTT
few | - | TRBJ2-3 | TRBV7-8 | CASGTQGISTDTQYF | TGTGCCAGCGGAACCCAGGGGATAAGCACAGATACGCAGTATTTT
many | - | TRBJ2-5 | TRBV18 | CASSLSRQETQYF | TGTGCCAGCTCACTAAGTCGACAAGAGACCCAGTACTTC
- | - | TRBJ2-1 | TRBV7-9 | CASSLVARGSNEQFF | TGTGCCAGCAGCTTAGTAGCCAGGGGTTCCAATGAGCAGTTCTTC
few | - | TRBJ2-5 | TRBV4-1 | CASSQVGPRTQYF | TGCGCCAGCAGCCAAGTCGGGCCCCGCACCCAGTACTTC
- | - | TRBJ2-1 | TRBV4-1 | CASSQVGRGAPDNEQFF | TGCGCCAGCAGCCAAGTAGGGCGGGGTGCACCCGACAATGAGCAGTTCTTC
- | - | TRBJ2-1 | TRBV4-2 | CASSHRKGENEQFF | TGTGCCAGCAGCCACCGAAAAGGGGAGAATGAGCAGTTCTTC
few | - | TRBJ2-5 | TRBV4-2 | CASSQGWRAQETQYF | TGTGCCAGCAGCCAAGGATGGCGGGCGCAAGAGACCCAGTACTTC
- | - | TRBJ1-5 | TRBV27 | CASTPGYNQPQHF | TGTGCCAGCACCCCGGGCTACAATCAGCCCCAGCATTTT
few | - | TRBJ1-2 | TRBV27 | CASSLRGAINYGYTF | TGTGCCAGCAGTTTAAGGGGGGCTATTAACTATGGCTACACCTTC
- | TRBD2 | TRBJ2-1 | TRBV9 | CASSVDSGVSYNGQFF | TGTGCCAGCAGCGTAGACAGCGGGGTTTCCTACAATGGGCAGTTCTTC
- | TRBD2 | TRBJ2-1 | TRBV12-5 | CASGLIRLAGGLGANEQFF | TGTGCTAGTGGTTTGATCCGGCTAGCGGGAGGCCTGGGGGCCAATGAGCAGTTCTTC
- | TRBD1 | TRBJ1-5 | TRBV4-1 | CASSQGRGQFQPQHF | TGCGCCAGCAGCCAGGGCAGGGGGCAGTTTCAGCCCCAGCATTTT
few | - | TRBJ2-3 | TRBV2 | CASWGDSITDTQYF | TGTGCCAGCTGGGGGGACTCGATCACAGATACGCAGTATTTT
few | - | TRBJ2-1 | TRBV9 | CASSVKGGAYNEQFF | TGTGCCAGCAGCGTAAAGGGTGGGGCCTACAATGAGCAGTTCTTC
few | TRBD1 | TRBJ2-5 | TRBV28 | CATNGQGETQYF | TGTGCCACCAATGGACAGGGAGAGACCCAGTACTTC
- | - | TRBJ1-6 | TRBV23-1 | CASSERAGGDSPLHF | TGCGCCAGCAGTGAGCGGGCGGGTGGAGATTCACCCCTCCACTTT
many | - | TRBJ2-1 | TRBV12-3/TRBV12-4 | CASSLMDYNEQFF | TGTGCCAGCAGTTTAATGGACTACAATGAGCAGTTCTTC
few | - | TRBJ1-2 | TRBV5-5 | CASSLDRTRGYTF | TGTGCCAGCAGCTTGGACCGTACTAGGGGCTACACCTTC
- | - | TRBJ1-1 | TRBV29-1 | CSVQNMNTEAFF | TGCAGCGTTCAAAACATGAACACTGAAGCTTTCTTT
few | - | TRBJ2-5 | TRBV5-1 | CASSAAHRGGGETQYF | TGCGCCAGCAGCGCGGCCCACAGGGGCGGAGGGGAGACCCAGTACTTC
- | - | TRBJ1-2 | TRBV7-3 | CASSLMPLREDGYTF | TGTGCCAGCAGCTTAATGCCTTTGAGGGAAGACGGCTACACCTTC
few | - | TRBJ1-1 | TRBV6-1 | CASSFRRAGDEAFF | TGTGCCAGCAGCTTCCGCAGGGCGGGGGATGAAGCTTTCTTT
- | - | TRBJ2-1 | TRBV11-2 | CATLPWPGADYNEQFF | TGTGCCACCCTACCCTGGCCCGGGGCCGATTACAATGAGCAGTTCTTC
many | - | TRBJ1-5 | TRBV6-2/TRBV6-3 | CASSFRFNQPQHF | TGTGCCAGCAGTTTTCGGTTTAATCAGCCCCAGCATTTT
- | - | TRBJ2-7 | TRBV4-1 | CASSLLNHQNYEQYF | TGCGCCAGCAGCCTTTTGAACCACCAAAACTACGAGCAGTACTTC
- | TRBD2 | TRBJ2-7 | TRBV5-1 | CASSPRLAGAPGSNEQYF | TGCGCCAGCAGCCCGAGACTAGCGGGAGCACCTGGGTCCAACGAGCAGTACTTC
many | - | TRBJ2-7 | TRBV18 | CASSPDRQFREQYF | TGTGCCAGCTCACCCGACAGGCAGTTCCGGGAGCAGTACTTC
- | - | TRBJ2-1 | TRBV30 | CACYQGKRYNEQFF | TGTGCCTGTTATCAGGGAAAAAGATACAATGAGCAGTTCTTC
many | TRBD2 | TRBJ2-7 | TRBV12-3/TRBV12-4 | CASSFRGRGPEQYF | TGTGCCAGCAGTTTTCGCGGGAGGGGCCCCGAGCAGTACTTC
few | - | TRBJ2-5 | TRBV4-1 | CASSQVQAPQGETQYF | TGCGCCAGCAGCCAAGTCCAGGCCCCTCAAGGGGAGACCCAGTACTTC
- | TRBD1 | TRBJ2-1 | TRBV6-2/TRBV6-3 | CASSQAPTGIVLNEQFF | TGTGCCAGCAGTCAGGCCCCGACAGGGATAGTCCTAAATGAGCAGTTCTTC
- | TRBD2 | TRBJ2-1 | TRBV29-1 | CSSKGRGRALSYNEQFF | TGCAGCTCCAAGGGCCGAGGGAGGGCCCTCTCCTACAATGAGCAGTTCTTC
few | - | TRBJ1-4 | TRBV12-3/TRBV12-4 | CASSLRQLNEKLFF | TGTGCCAGCAGTTTACGCCAGCTTAATGAAAAACTGTTTTTT
few | - | TRBJ1-5 | TRBV20-1 | CSATLSGGLPQHF | TGCAGTGCTACCCTCTCGGGCGGCTTGCCCCAGCATTTT
few | TRBD1 | TRBJ1-2 | TRBV12-3/TRBV12-4 | CASSPLEGQGGRDGYTF | TGTGCCAGCAGTCCCCTCGAAGGACAGGGGGGAAGAGATGGCTACACCTTC
- | TRBD1 | TRBJ1-1 | TRBV4-1 | CASSLLGQALEGAFF | TGCGCCAGCAGCTTGCTGGGACAGGCCCTGGAAGGAGCTTTCTTT
- | - | TRBJ2-5 | TRBV5-1 | CASSLGLSLIEAQYF | TGCGCCAGCAGCTTGGGCCTAAGCCTTATCGAGGCCCAGTACTTC
- | - | TRBJ1-1 | TRBV7-9 | CASSPPWGPKGEAFF | TGTGCCAGCAGCCCCCCCTGGGGGCCAAAGGGTGAAGCTTTCTTT
many | - | TRBJ1-1 | TRBV6-4 | CASSDGGTTEAFF | TGTGCCAGCAGTGACGGGGGTACCACTGAAGCTTTCTTT
many | - | TRBJ2-7 | TRBV20-1 | CSARSVAYEQYF | TGCAGTGCTAGGTCCGTTGCCTACGAGCAGTACTTC
few | - | TRBJ2-5 | TRBV10-3 | CAISEGAQETQYF | TGTGCCATCAGTGAGGGGGCCCAGGAGACCCAGTACTTC
- | - | TRBJ1-6 | TRBV12-3/TRBV12-4 | CASSQLIYRDAYNSPLHF | TGTGCCAGCAGTCAACTCATTTACAGGGACGCCTATAATTCACCCCTCCACTTT
few | - | TRBJ2-2 | TRBV11-2 | CASSHFLANTGELFF | TGTGCCAGCAGCCATTTTCTAGCGAACACCGGGGAGCTGTTTTTT
few | - | TRBJ2-4 | TRBV28 | CASSFLGGQIAKNIQYF | TGTGCCAGCAGTTTTCTCGGAGGACAAATAGCCAAAAACATTCAGTACTTC
many | - | TRBJ2-1 | TRBV12-3/TRBV12-4 | CASSIDSSYNEQFF | TGTGCCAGCAGTATCGACAGTTCCTACAATGAGCAGTTCTTC
- | - | TRBJ1-3 | TRBV19 | CASSMDSSSGNTIYF | TGTGCCAGTAGTATGGACAGCTCCTCTGGAAACACCATATATTTT
few | TRBD1 | TRBJ1-1 | TRBV6-6 | CASSYADRGRAFF | TGTGCCAGCAGTTACGCCGACAGGGGGCGAGCTTTCTTT
- | - | TRBJ2-2 | TRBV27 | CASSSLPGNANTGELFF | TGTGCCAGCAGTTCCCTGCCGGGGAACGCGAACACCGGGGAGCTGTTTTTT
few | - | TRBJ2-1 | TRBV9 | CASSGRRNEQFF | TGTGCCAGCAGCGGCCGGCGCAATGAGCAGTTCTTC
- | - | TRBJ1-1 | TRBV3-1 | CASSHLRLRGLRVNTEAFF | TGTGCCAGCAGCCATTTACGTTTACGGGGGCTTAGGGTGAACACTGAAGCTTTCTTT
few | TRBD2 | TRBJ2-7 | TRBV12-3/TRBV12-4 | CASSGGGAVSTYEQYF | TGTGCCAGCAGTGGGGGAGGGGCCGTATCCACCTACGAGCAGTACTTC
once | - | TRBJ1-2 | TRBV29-1 | CSVVRGYGYTF | TGCAGCGTTGTCCGTGGCTATGGCTACACCTTC
few | - | TRBJ2-5 | TRBV12-3/TRBV12-4 | CASSSQTWGETQYF | TGTGCCAGCAGTTCCCAGACTTGGGGAGAGACCCAGTACTTC
- | - | TRBJ2-1 | TRBV7-9 | CASSFPGGRPSLNEQFF | TGTGCCAGCAGCTTTCCCGGAGGGAGGCCCTCCTTAAATGAGCAGTTCTTC